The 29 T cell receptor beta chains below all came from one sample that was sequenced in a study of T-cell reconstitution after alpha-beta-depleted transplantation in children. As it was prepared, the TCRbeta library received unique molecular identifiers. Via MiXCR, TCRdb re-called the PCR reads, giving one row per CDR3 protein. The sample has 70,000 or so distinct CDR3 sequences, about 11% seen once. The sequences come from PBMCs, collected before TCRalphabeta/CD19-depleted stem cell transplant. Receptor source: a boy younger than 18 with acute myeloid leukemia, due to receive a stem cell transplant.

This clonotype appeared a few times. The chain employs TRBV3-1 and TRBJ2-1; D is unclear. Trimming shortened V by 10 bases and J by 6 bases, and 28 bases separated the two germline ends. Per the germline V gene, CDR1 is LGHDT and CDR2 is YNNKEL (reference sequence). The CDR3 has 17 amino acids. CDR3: CATSLLPPAVVSNEQFF. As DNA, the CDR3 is TGTGCCACCTCCCTGCTGCCTCCGGCAGTGGTTTCCAATGAGCAGTTCTTC.

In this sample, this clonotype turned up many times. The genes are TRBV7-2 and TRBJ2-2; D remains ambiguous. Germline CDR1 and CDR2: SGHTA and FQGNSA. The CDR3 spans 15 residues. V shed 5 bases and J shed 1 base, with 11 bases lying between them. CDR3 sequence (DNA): TGTGCCAGCAGCCCCCGTCCGGGGAACACCGGGGAGCTGTTTTTT. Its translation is CASSPRPGNTGELFF. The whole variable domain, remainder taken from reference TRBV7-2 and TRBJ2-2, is GAGVSQSPSNKVTEKGKDVELRCDPISGHTALYWYRQSLGQGLEFLIYFQGNSAPDKSGLPSDRFSAERTGGSVSTLTIQRTQQEDSAVYLCASSPRPGNTGELFFGEGSRLTVL.

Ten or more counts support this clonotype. The CDR3 DNA reads TGTGCCAGCAGTGCCGGGACAATTGGCTACACCTTC. Protein sequence: CASSAGTIGYTF. This chain joins TRBV25-1 and TRBJ1-2, with a possible D match to TRBD1 (6 bases). This CDR3 comprises 12 residues. Germline V CDR1 and CDR2: MGHDK, SYGVNS. Trimming left V 4 bases short and J 7 bases short, with 10 bases between.

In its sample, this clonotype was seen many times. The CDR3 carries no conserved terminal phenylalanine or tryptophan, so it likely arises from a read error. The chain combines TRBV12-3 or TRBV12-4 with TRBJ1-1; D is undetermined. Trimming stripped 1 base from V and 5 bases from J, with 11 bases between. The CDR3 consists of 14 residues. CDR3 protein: CASSLGAVGTEAFL. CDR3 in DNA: TGTGCCAGCAGTTTAGGGGCTGTTGGAACTGAAGCTTTCCTT.

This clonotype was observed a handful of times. In nucleotides, the CDR3 is TGTGCCATCAGTGGATCCCGGGACAGCAAAAAAGCTTTCTTT. Encoded protein: CAISGSRDSKKAFF. The gene calls are TRBV10-3 and TRBJ1-1; 7 bases line up with TRBD1. The trim removed 4 bases at V and 9 bases at J, leaving 11 bases unmatched. The CDR3 covers 14 residues. Germline lookup yields CDR1 ENHRY and CDR2 SYGVKD.

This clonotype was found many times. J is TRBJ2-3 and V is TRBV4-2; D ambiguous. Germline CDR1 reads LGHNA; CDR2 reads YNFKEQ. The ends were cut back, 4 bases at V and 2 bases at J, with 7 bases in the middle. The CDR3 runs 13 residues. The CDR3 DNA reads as TGTGCCAGCAGCCTCAAAAACACAGATACGCAGTATTTT. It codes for CASSLKNTDTQYF.

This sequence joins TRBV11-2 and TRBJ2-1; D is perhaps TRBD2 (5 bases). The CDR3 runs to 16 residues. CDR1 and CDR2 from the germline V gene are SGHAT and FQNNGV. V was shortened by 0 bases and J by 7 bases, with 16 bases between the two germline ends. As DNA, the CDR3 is TGTGCCAGCAGCTTAGATAGGGAGTTCTCGGGGAATGAGCAGTTCTTC. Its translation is CASSLDREFSGNEQFF. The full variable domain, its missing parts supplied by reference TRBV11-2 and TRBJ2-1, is EAGVAQSPRYKIIEKRQSVAFWCNPISGHATLYWYQQILGQGPKLLIQFQNNGVVDDSQLPKDRFSAERLKGVDSTLKIQPAKLEDSAVYLCASSLDREFSGNEQFFGPGTRLTVL.

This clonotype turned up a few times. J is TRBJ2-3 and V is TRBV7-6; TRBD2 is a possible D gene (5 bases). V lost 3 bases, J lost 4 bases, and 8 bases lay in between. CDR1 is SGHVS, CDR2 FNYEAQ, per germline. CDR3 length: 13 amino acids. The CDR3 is CASSFGLPDTQYF. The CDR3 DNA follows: TGTGCCAGCAGCTTCGGACTCCCAGATACGCAGTATTTT.

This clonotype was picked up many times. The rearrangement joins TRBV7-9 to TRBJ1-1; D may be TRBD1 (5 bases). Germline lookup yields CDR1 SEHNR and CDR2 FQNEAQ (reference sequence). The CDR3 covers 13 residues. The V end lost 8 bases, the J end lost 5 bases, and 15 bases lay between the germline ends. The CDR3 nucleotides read TGTGCCAGCGAATCCCCCGGGGCGACTGAAGCTTTCTTT. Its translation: CASESPGATEAFF.

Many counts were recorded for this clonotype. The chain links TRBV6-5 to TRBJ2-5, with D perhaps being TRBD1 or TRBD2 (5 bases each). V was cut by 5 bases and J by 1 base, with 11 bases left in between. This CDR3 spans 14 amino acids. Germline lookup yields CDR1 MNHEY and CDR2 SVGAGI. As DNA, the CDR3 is TGTGCCAGCAGTCCAACCGGGACCCAAGAGACCCAGTACTTC. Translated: CASSPTGTQETQYF.

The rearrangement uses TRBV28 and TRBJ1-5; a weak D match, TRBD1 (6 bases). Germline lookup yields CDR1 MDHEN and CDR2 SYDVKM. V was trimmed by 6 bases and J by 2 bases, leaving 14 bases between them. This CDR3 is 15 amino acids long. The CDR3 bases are TGTGCCAGCAGCCCTACGGGGGCCGGCAATCAGCCCCAGCATTTT. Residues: CASSPTGAGNQPQHF.

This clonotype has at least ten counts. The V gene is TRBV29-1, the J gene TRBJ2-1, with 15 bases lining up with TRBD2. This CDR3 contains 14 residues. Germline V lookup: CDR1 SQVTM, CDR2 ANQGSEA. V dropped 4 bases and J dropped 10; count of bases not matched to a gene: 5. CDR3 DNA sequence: TGCAGCGTTGGGGGACTAGCGGGAGGCCGAGAGCAGTTCTTC. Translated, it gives CSVGGLAGGREQFF.

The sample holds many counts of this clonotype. CDR3 loop: CASSLHRDRPRETQYF. The CDR3 bases are TGTGCCAGCAGTTTACACCGGGACAGGCCACGGGAGACCCAGTACTTC. V gene TRBV12-3 or TRBV12-4 combines with J gene TRBJ2-5, with TRBD1 identical over 8 bases. After removal of 2 bases from V and 5 bases from J, the junction contained 10 bases not matched to a gene. The CDR3 has 16 amino acids.

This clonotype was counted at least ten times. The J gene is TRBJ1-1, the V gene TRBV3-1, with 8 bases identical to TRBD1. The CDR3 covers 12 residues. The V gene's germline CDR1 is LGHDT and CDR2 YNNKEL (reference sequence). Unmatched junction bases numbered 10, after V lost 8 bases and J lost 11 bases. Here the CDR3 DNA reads TGTGCCAGCGGCGACAGGGGCGCGGAGGCTTTCTTT. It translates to CASGDRGAEAFF.

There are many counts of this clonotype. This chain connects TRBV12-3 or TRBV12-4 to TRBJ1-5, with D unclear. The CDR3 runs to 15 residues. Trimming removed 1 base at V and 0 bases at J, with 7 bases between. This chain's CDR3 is CASSLGTDSNQPQHF. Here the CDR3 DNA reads TGTGCCAGCAGTTTAGGGACGGATAGCAATCAGCCCCAGCATTTT.

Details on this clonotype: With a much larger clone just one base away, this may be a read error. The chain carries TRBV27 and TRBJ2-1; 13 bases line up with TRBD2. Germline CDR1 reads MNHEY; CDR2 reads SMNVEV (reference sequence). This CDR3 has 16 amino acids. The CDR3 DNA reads TGTGCCAGCAGTTTATCGTGGACTAGCGGGAGAAATGACCAGTTCTTC. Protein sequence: CASSLSWTSGRNDQFF.

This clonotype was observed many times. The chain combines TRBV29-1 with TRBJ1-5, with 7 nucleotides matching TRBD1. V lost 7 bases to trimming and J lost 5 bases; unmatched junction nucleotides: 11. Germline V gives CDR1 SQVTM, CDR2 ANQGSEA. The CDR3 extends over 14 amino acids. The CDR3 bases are TGCAGCGGCCACAGGGGAGGTTGGGATCAGCCCCAGCATTTT. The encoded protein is CSGHRGGWDQPQHF.

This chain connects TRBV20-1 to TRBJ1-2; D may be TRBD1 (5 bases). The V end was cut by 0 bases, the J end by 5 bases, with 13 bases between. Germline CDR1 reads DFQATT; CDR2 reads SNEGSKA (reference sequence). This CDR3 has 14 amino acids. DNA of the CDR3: TGCAGTGCTAGAGATGTGGACACAGTTTATGGCTACACCTTC. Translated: CSARDVDTVYGYTF.

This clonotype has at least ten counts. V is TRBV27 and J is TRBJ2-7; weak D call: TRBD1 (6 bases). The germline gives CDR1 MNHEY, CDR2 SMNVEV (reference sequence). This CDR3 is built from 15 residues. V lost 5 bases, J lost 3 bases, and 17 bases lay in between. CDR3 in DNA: TGTGCCAGCAGTCCACACGACAGGACCCACTACGAGCAGTACTTC. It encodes CASSPHDRTHYEQYF.

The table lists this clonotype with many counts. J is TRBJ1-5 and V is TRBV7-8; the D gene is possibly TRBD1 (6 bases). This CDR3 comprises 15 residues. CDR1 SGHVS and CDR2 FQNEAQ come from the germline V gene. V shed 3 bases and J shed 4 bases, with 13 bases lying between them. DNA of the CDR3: TGTGCCAGCAGCTTTAGTCCAGGGGCAAATCAGCCCCAGCATTTT. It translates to CASSFSPGANQPQHF.

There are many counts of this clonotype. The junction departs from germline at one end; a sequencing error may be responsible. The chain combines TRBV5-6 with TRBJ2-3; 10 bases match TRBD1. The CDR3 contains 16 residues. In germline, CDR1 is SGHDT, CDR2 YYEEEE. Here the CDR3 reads CASSFPGQGPTNTQYF. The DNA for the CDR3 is TGTGCCAGCAGCTTCCCGGGACAGGGGCCCACAAATACGCAGTATTTT.

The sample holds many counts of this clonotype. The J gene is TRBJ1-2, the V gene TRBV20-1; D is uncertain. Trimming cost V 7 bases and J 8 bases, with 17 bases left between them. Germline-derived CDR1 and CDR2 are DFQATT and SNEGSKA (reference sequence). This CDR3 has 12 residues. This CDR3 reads CSGAPLPGGYTF. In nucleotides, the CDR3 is TGCAGTGGAGCCCCATTACCGGGGGGCTACACCTTC.

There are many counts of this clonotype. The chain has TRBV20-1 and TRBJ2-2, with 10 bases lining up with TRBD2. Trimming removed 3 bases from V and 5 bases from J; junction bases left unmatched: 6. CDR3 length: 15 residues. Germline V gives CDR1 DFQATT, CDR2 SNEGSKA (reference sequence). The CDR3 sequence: CSASTSGMVTGELFF. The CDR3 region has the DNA TGCAGTGCTAGCACTAGCGGGATGGTGACCGGGGAGCTGTTTTTT.

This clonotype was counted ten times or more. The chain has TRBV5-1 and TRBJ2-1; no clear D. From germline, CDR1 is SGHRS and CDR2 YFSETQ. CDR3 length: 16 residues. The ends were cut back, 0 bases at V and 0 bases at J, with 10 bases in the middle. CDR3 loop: CASSLAGFSSYNEQFF. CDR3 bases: TGCGCCAGCAGCTTGGCGGGTTTTAGCTCCTACAATGAGCAGTTCTTC.

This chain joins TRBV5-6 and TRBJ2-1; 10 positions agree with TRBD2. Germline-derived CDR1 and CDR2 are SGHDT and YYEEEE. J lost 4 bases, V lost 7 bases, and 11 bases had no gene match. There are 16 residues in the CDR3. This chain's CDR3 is CASGTNGLADYNEQFF. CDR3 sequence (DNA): TGTGCCAGCGGCACAAATGGACTAGCGGATTACAATGAGCAGTTCTTC.

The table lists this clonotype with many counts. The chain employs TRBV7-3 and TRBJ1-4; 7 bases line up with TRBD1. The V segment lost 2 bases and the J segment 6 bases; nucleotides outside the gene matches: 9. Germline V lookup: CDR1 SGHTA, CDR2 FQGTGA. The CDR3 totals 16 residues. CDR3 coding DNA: TGTGCCAGCAGCTTATCGGGACAGACCCTGGATGAAAAACTGTTTTTT. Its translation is CASSLSGQTLDEKLFF.

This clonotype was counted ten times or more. In nucleotides, the CDR3 is TGCAGTGCCGCACCGGGACTAGGCACAGATACGCAGTATTTT. Protein: CSAAPGLGTDTQYF. The chain carries TRBV20-1 and TRBJ2-3; 8 bases match TRBD2. The ends lost 6 bases at V and 1 base at J; junction bases unmatched: 6. The CDR3 consists of 14 residues. CDR1 is DFQATT and CDR2 is SNEGSKA in the germline V gene (reference sequence).

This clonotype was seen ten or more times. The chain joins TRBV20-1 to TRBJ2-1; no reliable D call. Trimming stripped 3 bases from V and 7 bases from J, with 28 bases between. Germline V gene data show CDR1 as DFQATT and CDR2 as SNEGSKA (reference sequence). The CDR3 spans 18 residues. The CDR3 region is CSASGLGKGFEVANEQFF. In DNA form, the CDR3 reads TGCAGTGCTAGTGGGCTCGGTAAAGGGTTCGAGGTGGCGAATGAGCAGTTCTTC.

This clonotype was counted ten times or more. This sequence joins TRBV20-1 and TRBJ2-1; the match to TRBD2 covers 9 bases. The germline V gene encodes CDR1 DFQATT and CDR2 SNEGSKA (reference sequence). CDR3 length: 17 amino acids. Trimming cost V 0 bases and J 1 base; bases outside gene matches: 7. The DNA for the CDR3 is TGCAGTGCTAGAGATCTACTAGCGGGCTCGTCCTACAATGAGCAGTTCTTC. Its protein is CSARDLLAGSSYNEQFF.